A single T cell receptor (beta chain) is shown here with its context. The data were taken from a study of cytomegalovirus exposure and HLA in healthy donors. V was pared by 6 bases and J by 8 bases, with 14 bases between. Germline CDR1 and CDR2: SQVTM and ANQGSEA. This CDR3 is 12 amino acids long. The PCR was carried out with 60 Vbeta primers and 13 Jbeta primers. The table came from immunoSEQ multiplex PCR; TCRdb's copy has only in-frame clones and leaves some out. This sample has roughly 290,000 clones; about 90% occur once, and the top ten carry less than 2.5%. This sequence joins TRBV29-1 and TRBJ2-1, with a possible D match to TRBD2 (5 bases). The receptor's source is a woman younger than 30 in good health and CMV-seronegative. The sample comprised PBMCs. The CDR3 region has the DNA TGCAGCGTAACGGGTCCGGGGTATGAGCAGTTCTTC. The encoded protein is CSVTGPGYEQFF.